The rows below give T cell receptor beta chains drawn from one sample of a study of Ad26.COV2.S vaccination and SARS-CoV-2 variants. Sequenced by immunoSEQ multiplex PCR; TCRdb stores in-frame clones only, minus some. The table shows a few hundred thousand clones, with about 93% occurring only once. Specimen: peripheral blood, collected in a trial of Ad26.COV2.S vaccine versus placebo. These receptors came from a person aged 18-65 years who received the Ad26.COV2.S COVID-19 vaccine or a placebo. CDR3s include the opening cysteine and the closing phenylalanine or tryptophan. Each record gives: J gene, V gene, clone size, D gene, CDR3 protein, CDR3 DNA. D genes are given only for firm matches. Clone size appears in some rows only: once, few, many, or a class for an expanded clone.

j_call: TRBJ1-2; v_call: TRBV5-1; clone_size: .; d_call: .; cdr3_aa: CASSLDAPGTKDGYTF; cdr3_nt: TGCGCCAGCAGCTTGGACGCCCCAGGGACAAAGGATGGCTACACCTTC
j_call: TRBJ2-5; v_call: TRBV7-8; clone_size: .; d_call: .; cdr3_aa: CASSLGGMNGKETQYF; cdr3_nt: TGTGCCAGCAGCTTAGGAGGGATGAACGGCAAAGAGACCCAGTACTTC
j_call: TRBJ2-1; v_call: TRBV9; clone_size: .; d_call: TRBD2; cdr3_aa: CASSKLAGGGDEQFF; cdr3_nt: TGTGCCAGCAGTAAGCTAGCGGGAGGAGGCGATGAGCAGTTCTTC
j_call: TRBJ1-2; v_call: TRBV6-5; clone_size: .; d_call: .; cdr3_aa: CASSRRDYGYTF; cdr3_nt: TGTGCCAGCAGTAGACGGGACTATGGCTACACCTTC
j_call: TRBJ2-7; v_call: TRBV6-6; clone_size: once; d_call: TRBD2; cdr3_aa: CASTGLAGEQYF; cdr3_nt: TGTGCCAGCACCGGACTAGCGGGCGAGCAGTACTTC
j_call: TRBJ1-5; v_call: TRBV5-6; clone_size: .; d_call: TRBD1; cdr3_aa: CASSLSGTGEQPQHF; cdr3_nt: TGTGCCAGCAGCCTCTCCGGGACAGGGGAACAGCCCCAGCATTTT
j_call: TRBJ2-3; v_call: TRBV6-2/TRBV6-3; clone_size: .; d_call: .; cdr3_aa: CASSPLAGSTTDTQYF; cdr3_nt: TGTGCCAGCAGTCCCCTGGCAGGGTCTACCACAGATACGCAGTATTTT
j_call: TRBJ1-3; v_call: TRBV3-1/TRBV3-2; clone_size: .; d_call: .; cdr3_aa: CASSQVGYTIYF; cdr3_nt: TGTGCCAGCAGCCAAGTCGGATACACCATATATTTT
j_call: TRBJ1-2; v_call: TRBV2; clone_size: .; d_call: .; cdr3_aa: CARRGTGNYGYTF; cdr3_nt: TGTGCCAGGAGAGGGACGGGTAACTATGGCTACACCTTC
j_call: TRBJ2-3; v_call: TRBV5-4; clone_size: .; d_call: TRBD2; cdr3_aa: CASSLGLAGGTDTQYF; cdr3_nt: TGTGCCAGCAGCTTGGGACTAGCGGGAGGAACAGATACGCAGTATTTT
j_call: TRBJ1-5; v_call: TRBV2; clone_size: .; d_call: TRBD1; cdr3_aa: CASSERGRGPLHF; cdr3_nt: TGTGCCAGCAGTGAAAGGGGCAGGGGGCCTCTGCATTTT
j_call: TRBJ1-3; v_call: TRBV7-9; clone_size: .; d_call: .; cdr3_aa: CASSWTIFSGNTIYF; cdr3_nt: TGTGCCAGCAGCTGGACCATTTTCTCTGGAAACACCATATATTTT
j_call: TRBJ2-1; v_call: TRBV11-1; clone_size: .; d_call: .; cdr3_aa: CASSRLINEQFF; cdr3_nt: TGTGCCAGCAGTCGACTGATCAATGAGCAGTTCTTC
j_call: TRBJ1-2; v_call: TRBV19; clone_size: .; d_call: TRBD1; cdr3_aa: CASSIAGTGGVSGYTF; cdr3_nt: TGTGCCAGTAGTATAGCCGGGACAGGGGGCGTTTCTGGCTACACCTTC
j_call: TRBJ1-2; v_call: TRBV28; clone_size: .; d_call: .; cdr3_aa: CASSSGTRYGYTF; cdr3_nt: TGTGCCAGCAGTTCCGGGACGCGGTATGGCTACACCTTC
j_call: TRBJ1-5; v_call: TRBV27; clone_size: .; d_call: .; cdr3_aa: CASSLYGNSNQPQHF; cdr3_nt: TGTGCCAGCAGTTTATACGGGAATAGCAATCAGCCCCAGCATTTT
j_call: TRBJ2-1; v_call: TRBV4-3; clone_size: .; d_call: TRBD2; cdr3_aa: CASSHLAGVNEQFF; cdr3_nt: TGCGCCAGCAGCCATTTAGCGGGAGTCAATGAGCAGTTCTTC
j_call: TRBJ2-7; v_call: TRBV18; clone_size: once; d_call: TRBD1; cdr3_aa: CASSPYRDRNYYEQYF; cdr3_nt: TGTGCCAGCTCACCTTATAGGGACAGGAACTACTACGAGCAGTACTTC
j_call: TRBJ2-5; v_call: TRBV19; clone_size: .; d_call: .; cdr3_aa: CASSNPGTAGETQYF; cdr3_nt: TGTGCCAGTAGTAATCCCGGGACAGCGGGGGAGACCCAGTACTTC
j_call: TRBJ2-7; v_call: TRBV30; clone_size: .; d_call: TRBD1; cdr3_aa: CAWSLTGIDEQYF; cdr3_nt: TGTGCCTGGAGTCTGACAGGGATAGACGAGCAGTACTTC
j_call: TRBJ1-3; v_call: TRBV19; clone_size: .; d_call: TRBD1; cdr3_aa: CASSVETGTGNTIYF; cdr3_nt: TGTGCCAGTAGTGTCGAGACAGGGACTGGAAACACCATATATTTT
j_call: TRBJ1-6; v_call: TRBV7-9; clone_size: .; d_call: .; cdr3_aa: CASSLGTRYNSPLHF; cdr3_nt: TGTGCCAGCAGCTTAGGGACAAGGTATAATTCACCCCTCCACTTT
j_call: TRBJ2-5; v_call: TRBV7-9; clone_size: .; d_call: .; cdr3_aa: CASSTGHYQETQYF; cdr3_nt: TGTGCCAGCAGCACCGGACACTACCAAGAGACCCAGTACTTC
j_call: TRBJ2-7; v_call: TRBV27; clone_size: once; d_call: .; cdr3_aa: CASSSGTRLDEQYF; cdr3_nt: TGTGCCAGCAGTTCCGGGACACGGTTGGACGAGCAGTACTTC
j_call: TRBJ2-7; v_call: TRBV6-8; clone_size: .; d_call: TRBD2; cdr3_aa: CASSYSIKRETYEQYF; cdr3_nt: TGTGCCAGCAGTTACTCGATCAAGCGGGAAACCTACGAGCAGTACTTC
j_call: TRBJ2-3; v_call: TRBV7-9; clone_size: .; d_call: .; cdr3_aa: CASSDISFGMTDTQYF; cdr3_nt: TGTGCCAGCAGCGATATCTCCTTCGGGATGACAGATACGCAGTATTTT
j_call: TRBJ1-6; v_call: TRBV6-6; clone_size: .; d_call: .; cdr3_aa: CASSYSRDIDSPLHF; cdr3_nt: TGTGCCAGCAGTTACTCGAGGGACATTGATTCACCCCTTCACTTT
j_call: TRBJ2-7; v_call: TRBV2; clone_size: .; d_call: .; cdr3_aa: CASSQRGTPRGYEQYF; cdr3_nt: TGTGCCAGCAGCCAGAGAGGCACCCCCAGGGGCTACGAGCAGTACTTC
j_call: TRBJ1-1; v_call: TRBV9; clone_size: .; d_call: .; cdr3_aa: CASSQSGRTEAFF; cdr3_nt: TGTGCCAGCAGCCAGTCAGGGAGAACTGAAGCTTTCTTT
j_call: TRBJ1-6; v_call: TRBV6-5; clone_size: .; d_call: .; cdr3_aa: CARNRTLGSPLHF; cdr3_nt: TGTGCCAGAAACAGGACTCTCGGTTCACCCCTCCACTTT
j_call: TRBJ1-6; v_call: TRBV21-1; clone_size: .; d_call: .; cdr3_aa: CASSKAPQRNHSPLHF; cdr3_nt: TGTGCCAGCAGCAAAGCGCCACAGAGGAACCATTCACCCCTCCACTTT
j_call: TRBJ1-6; v_call: TRBV27; clone_size: .; d_call: TRBD1; cdr3_aa: CASSFSDRGNSPLHF; cdr3_nt: TGTGCCAGCAGTTTCTCGGACAGGGGAAATTCACCCCTCCACTTT
j_call: TRBJ2-3; v_call: TRBV4-1; clone_size: .; d_call: TRBD2; cdr3_aa: CASSQRLAGGKDTQYF; cdr3_nt: TGCGCCAGCAGCCAACGCCTAGCGGGAGGTAAAGATACGCAGTATTTT
j_call: TRBJ1-2; v_call: TRBV6-5; clone_size: .; d_call: .; cdr3_aa: CASSYGRGTNGYTF; cdr3_nt: TGTGCCAGCAGTTACGGGAGGGGGACAAATGGCTACACCTTC
j_call: TRBJ2-7; v_call: TRBV4-1; clone_size: .; d_call: TRBD2; cdr3_aa: CASSPQGLLAGRGQYF; cdr3_nt: TGCGCCAGCAGCCCCCAGGGGCTACTAGCGGGACGGGGCCAGTACTTC
j_call: TRBJ2-3; v_call: TRBV20-1; clone_size: .; d_call: .; cdr3_aa: CSASWSADTQYF; cdr3_nt: TGCAGTGCTAGTTGGTCGGCAGATACGCAGTATTTT
j_call: TRBJ2-2; v_call: TRBV5-5; clone_size: .; d_call: .; cdr3_aa: CASSFDTNTGELFF; cdr3_nt: TGTGCCAGCAGTTTCGACACGAACACCGGGGAGCTGTTTTTT
j_call: TRBJ2-7; v_call: TRBV5-6; clone_size: .; d_call: .; cdr3_aa: CASSLMAFGLNEQYF; cdr3_nt: TGTGCCAGCAGCTTGATGGCATTTGGGCTTAACGAGCAGTACTTC
j_call: TRBJ2-5; v_call: TRBV7-6; clone_size: .; d_call: .; cdr3_aa: CASSLLSQGRPRRETQYF; cdr3_nt: TGTGCCAGCAGCTTACTTAGTCAGGGACGGCCTAGGAGGGAGACCCAGTACTTC
j_call: TRBJ2-1; v_call: TRBV27; clone_size: .; d_call: TRBD2; cdr3_aa: CASRTIAGAYNEQFF; cdr3_nt: TGTGCCAGCAGGACCATAGCGGGAGCTTACAATGAGCAGTTCTTC
j_call: TRBJ1-1; v_call: TRBV6-6; clone_size: .; d_call: .; cdr3_aa: CASNIPGHASTEAFF; cdr3_nt: TGTGCCAGCAACATACCGGGACACGCTAGCACTGAAGCTTTCTTT